The rows below give T cell receptor beta chains drawn from one sample of a study of shared clonotypes between healthy human individuals. Measured with immunoSEQ multiplex PCR; TCRdb has only the in-frame clones, and not every one. Counted here are roughly 1,100,000 clones, around 76% occurring once; the ten biggest clones make up 1.4% to 1.5%. The source material was memory CD4+ T cells sorted from blood. The receptors stem from a man aged 18 to 29 in good health. CDR3s leave out the opening cysteine and the closing phenylalanine or tryptophan. Each record gives: V gene, CDR3 protein.

TRBV19,ASSISGDQPQH
TRBV7-9,ASSSQGWDTEAF
TRBV7-8,ASSLGLAGLYEQY
TRBV2,ASSDQVAGNTEAF
TRBV28,ASSLRSGSYNEQF
TRBV18,ASSPTGGNYEQY
TRBV19,ASSDSSRTTNTGELF
TRBV29-1,SVYFSAGQY
TRBV5-1,ASSLDPGNTDTQY
TRBV27,ASSSWGYGYT
TRBV7-9,ASSLALGSNSYT
TRBV12-5,ASGLGGGARTF
TRBV28,AITDYRRGDTQY
TRBV5-1,ASSLQNTDTQY
TRBV5-4,ASSSQGDRSYGYT
TRBV5-1,ASSLEDRGDTEAF
TRBV4-2,ASSPTSRGLNTEAF
TRBV27,ASSFRMGGGGTGYGYT
TRBV10-2,ASKEPGTEVGEQY
TRBV28,ASSPRTGSSSGANVLT
TRBV28,ASTPWGSYGYT
TRBV5-1,ASSLGTVYGNTIY
TRBV6-1,ASTRQVNEKLF
TRBV2,ASRELSPEGYT
TRBV7-8,ASSLEGRADTQY
TRBV2,ASSRILAGEFGELF
TRBV28,ASSQPPGSYEQY
TRBV4-2,ASSQAEGAGTDTQY
TRBV6-5,ASSYLSGKYEQY
TRBV18,ASSPRDREHGYT
TRBV5-1,ASSLGQGANEQF
TRBV5-1,ASSTGLAGDGQF
TRBV7-9,ASSLYDTQY
TRBV2,ASSAGTTHLGQY
TRBV4-1,ASSYRGQGSGELF
TRBV6-7,ASRGTPHQRPQH
TRBV6-5,ASTGTDSNQPQH
TRBV28,ATQTGGTYEQY
TRBV25-1,ASSKGQFYEQY
TRBV28,ASSISLVGRTQH
TRBV7-9,ASVTGDPSHPSYNEQF